This section outlines one TCR beta chain sequence together with its context. Its antigen is still unknown. Base qualities were left out, and no much larger clone turns up one base away. This record comes from a study of blood T cell repertoires in COVID-19 (TCRdb year 2020). About the study as a whole: Samples from collaborators originated in the United States, Italy and Spain and spanned both the acute and convalescent phases of COVID-19. The material from the prospective study consisted of cDNA or gDNA derived from T cells, B-cell-depleted T cells, or PBMCs. Deeply sampled blood TCRbeta repertoires from subjects exposed to, actively infected with, or recovered from COVID-19 were included in the dataset. The repertoires were made available in a free public database intended to serve as a resource for research on the immune response to SARS-CoV-2. Samples were obtained from the ongoing ImmuneRACE study (first 160 participants) and from 1,254 subjects provided by 6 global collaborators. Nearly every sample came with metadata listing a de-identified subject ID, COVID-19 status, age in years and sex. HLA class I and class II types, where available, came from metadata supplied by the sample provider rather than from assay-based typing. Summary of the overall study and its limitations: The quantity of clinical and demographic metadata differed by source and by participant and was supplied without curation.

TCRbeta CDR3 regions were amplified from genomic DNA using the immunoSEQ Assay, a bias-controlled multiplex PCR. The study's own analysis went as follows. Nucleated cell counts per sample were estimated from amplification of reference gene primers within the assay. Sequence reads were collapsed and filtered to measure the absolute abundance of every unique TCRbeta CDR3 rearrangement. Productive Simpson clonality was computed per sample as the square root of Simpson's diversity index over productive rearrangements. The table comes from immuneACCESS by way of TCRdb, which keeps in-frame sequences with V and J called. Part of the clones is missing from these tables; in studies checked, under half for an unresolved V gene and the rest for unknown reasons. The V and J calls and clone size come from that table; D and trimming were worked out from the DNA. This sample gives tens of thousands of clones in total; about 80% of them show up just once. The top ten clones comprise about 2.1% of the sample.

V and J lose 8 bases and 5 bases, and a span of 21 bases separates them. Sequences MDHEN (CDR1) and SYDVKM (CDR2) are obtained from the germline V gene. The CDR3 measures 16 amino acids from cysteine to phenylalanine. The retained sequence is limited to the CDR3, 48 bases, with the frame set at the first base. The collaborating institutions used their own protocols to collect whole blood in K2EDTA tubes. For TCRbeta analysis, collaborator samples were shipped as frozen whole blood, as isolated PBMCs, or as DNA extracted from either sample type. This receptor was obtained from a woman in her seventies with acute or convalescent COVID-19. The specimen was peripheral blood. This chain is built from TRBV28 and TRBJ1-4, with TRBD1 tentatively as D gene (5 bases match). The nucleotide sequence is TGTGCCAGCTCCTTCCCGAGCTCTGGGGGGAATGAAAAACTGTTTTTT. Translated, it reads CASSFPSSGGNEKLFF.